These 19 T cell receptor beta chains originate from one sample sequenced in a study of long-term antiretroviral therapy in people with HIV. Running of the v3.0 immunoSEQ assay took place at survey level. Repertoires were generated with immunoSEQ multiplex PCR, while TCRdb's copy carries only in-frame clones and drops some. In the table there are roughly 30,000 clones, about 86% of which are singletons. The specimen was unsorted PBMCs, collected 0.8 years after starting antiretroviral therapy. The receptors stem from a woman aged 30 to 39 with HIV.

This sequence joins TRBV7-2 and TRBJ2-5; possible D gene TRBD2, 5 bases. The CDR3 sequence is 14 residues long. Germline V gene lookup returns CDR1 SGHTA and CDR2 FQGNSA. The ends were cut back, 5 bases at V and 4 bases at J, with 14 bases in the middle. The CDR3 DNA is TGTGCCAGCAGCCCTAGCCTTTTGATAGAGACCCAGTACTTC. This encodes CASSPSLLIETQYF.

V usage is TRBV7-3 and J usage is TRBJ2-2; possibly TRBD1 for D (6 bases). The CDR3 is made up of 17 amino acids. The ends were cut back, 0 bases at V and 6 bases at J, with 17 bases in the middle. Germline V gene lookup returns CDR1 SGHTA and CDR2 FQGTGA. The CDR3 sequence: CASSLTLTGKGAGELFF. The CDR3 DNA sequence: TGTGCCAGCAGCTTAACGTTAACGGGGAAGGGGGCCGGGGAGCTGTTTTTT.

J is TRBJ1-2 and V is TRBV6-5; the D is unclear. The V end was cut by 0 bases, the J end by 4 bases, with 6 bases between. CDR3 length equals 13 residues. Germline CDR1 and CDR2: MNHEY and SVGAGI. Here the CDR3 DNA reads TGTGCCAGCAGTTACTCGCCCACCTATGGCTACACCTTC. It specifies CASSYSPTYGYTF.

The chain combines TRBV6-5 with TRBJ1-3; D is perhaps TRBD1 (5 bases). With 0 bases removed from V and 3 bases from J, the gap between germline ends came to 12 bases. The CDR3 covers 16 residues. Germline V lookup: CDR1 MNHEY, CDR2 SVGAGI. The DNA of the CDR3 is TGTGCCAGCAGTTACTCTTCGGGGGTGGATGGAAACACCATATATTTT. This translates into CASSYSSGVDGNTIYF.

This CDR3 is CASSSNPTGGLGELFF. In DNA form, the CDR3 reads TGTGCCAGCAGCTCTAATCCGACGGGGGGGCTAGGGGAGCTGTTTTTT. This chain joins TRBV7-8 and TRBJ2-2; the match to TRBD2 covers 8 bases. The CDR3 has 16 residues. The germline gives CDR1 SGHVS, CDR2 FQNEAQ. The trim removed 4 bases at V and 8 bases at J, leaving 12 bases unmatched.

In this sample, this clone turned up a few times. V is TRBV6-1 and J is TRBJ1-3; D is unclear. CDR1 MNHNS and CDR2 SASEGT come from the germline V gene. The V end was cut by 3 bases, the J end by 0 bases, with 12 bases between. The CDR3 is 16 residues long. DNA of the CDR3: TGTGCCAGCAGTGACGAGGGTCGTGCCTCTGGAAACACCATATATTTT. This gives the protein CASSDEGRASGNTIYF.

J is TRBJ2-1 and V is TRBV29-1, with 13 bases lining up with TRBD2. The trim removed 3 bases at V and 2 bases at J, leaving 10 bases unmatched. CDR3 size: 18 residues. Germline loops: CDR1 SQVTM, CDR2 ANQGSEA. CDR3 sequence: CSVEGLTSGGSPYNEQFF. The CDR3 DNA reads as TGCAGCGTTGAGGGGTTGACTAGCGGGGGGTCACCCTACAATGAGCAGTTCTTC.

The chain couples TRBV6-5 to TRBJ1-1; no clear D. CDR3 length: 14 residues. V was shortened by 4 bases and J by 5 bases, with 14 bases between the two germline ends. The V gene's germline CDR1 is MNHEY and CDR2 SVGAGI. The chain's CDR3 is CASSFSETGTEAFF. As DNA, the CDR3 is TGTGCCAGCAGTTTTTCTGAGACGGGTACTGAAGCTTTCTTT.

The genes are TRBV5-4 and TRBJ1-4, with 7 bases matching TRBD1. The CDR3 runs 15 residues. V trimming: 4 bases; J trimming: 2 bases; junction bases outside the gene matches: 5. Germline values: CDR1 SGHNT, CDR2 YYREEE (reference sequence). The CDR3 nucleotides read TGTGCCAGCAGCGCAACAGGGGTGACTAATGAAAAACTGTTTTTT. It encodes CASSATGVTNEKLFF. The whole variable domain, filled in from reference TRBV5-4 and TRBJ1-4, reads ETGVTQSPTHLIKTRGQQVTLRCSSQSGHNTVSWYQQALGQGPQFIFQYYREEENGRGNFPPRFSGLQFPNYSSELNVNALELDDSALYLCASSATGVTNEKLFFGSGTQLSVL.

Only one count was recorded for this clone. V and J are TRBV6-5 and TRBJ2-5; the match to TRBD1 covers 9 bases. CDR3 length equals 15 residues. Trimming removed 6 bases from V and 3 bases from J; junction bases left unmatched: 8. In germline, CDR1 is MNHEY, CDR2 SVGAGI. The CDR3 DNA follows: TGTGCCAGCAGACGCCTCCGGGACAGGGAAGAGACCCAGTACTTC. It is translated as CASRRLRDREETQYF.

The rearrangement joins TRBV2 to TRBJ1-5, with D tentatively TRBD1 (6 bases). V was trimmed by 5 bases and J by 5 bases, leaving 16 bases between them. Per the germline V gene, CDR1 is SNHLY and CDR2 is FYNNEI. The CDR3 is made up of 15 amino acids. The CDR3 reads CASSSGTRPDQPQHF. The CDR3 coding sequence is TGTGCCAGCAGTTCCGGGACAAGGCCCGATCAGCCCCAGCATTTT. The complete variable domain, with remaining parts taken from reference TRBV2 and TRBJ1-5, reads EPEVTQTPSHQVTQMGQEVILRCVPISNHLYFYWYRQILGQKVEFLVSFYNNEISEKSEIFDDQFSVERPDGSNFTLKIRSTKLEDSAMYFCASSSGTRPDQPQHFGDGTRLSIL.

The chain has TRBV5-1 and TRBJ2-2; the D is unclear. The CDR3 is made up of 15 amino acids. The V end was cut by 0 bases, the J end by 5 bases, with 11 bases between. Germline CDR1 SGHRS, CDR2 YFSETQ. The CDR3 nucleotides are TGCGCCAGCAGCTTGGGTCGGGCAGCTACCGGGGAGCTGTTTTTT. As protein: CASSLGRAATGELFF.

The chain joins TRBV4-1 to TRBJ1-5, with D possibly TRBD1 on 5 matching bases. Germline CDR1 is MGHRA and CDR2 is YSYEKL. The CDR3 loop spans 16 amino acids. Trimming shortened V by 0 bases and J by 2 bases, and 11 bases separated the two germline ends. DNA of the CDR3: TGCGCCAGCAGCCAAGAGGGGGGATGGGGCAATCAGCCCCAGCATTTT. It yields the protein CASSQEGGWGNQPQHF.

The rearrangement links TRBV2 to TRBJ2-6; 7 bases match TRBD1. CDR3 length equals 18 residues. Germline CDR1 reads SNHLY; CDR2 reads FYNNEI. The junction had 11 bases not matched to a gene; V was cut back by 6 bases and J by 0 bases. CDR3 in DNA: TGTGCCAGCAGCGACAGGGCCGGGTTGGGCTCTGGGGCCAACGTCCTGACTTTC. Amino acids: CASSDRAGLGSGANVLTF.

This chain links TRBV9 with TRBJ2-5; D call uncertain. The CDR3 has 13 amino acids. V gave up 2 bases and J gave up 3 bases, with 8 bases separating them. Germline V gene lookup returns CDR1 SGDLS and CDR2 YYNGEE. CDR3 region: CASSVSREETQYF. The CDR3 nucleotides are TGTGCCAGCAGCGTCAGTAGGGAAGAGACCCAGTACTTC.

This rearrangement joins TRBV27 to TRBJ1-5, with 7 bases aligning to TRBD1. J gave up 7 bases and V 0 bases, and 6 bases lay outside the gene matches. Germline assignment: CDR1 MNHEY and CDR2 SMNVEV (reference sequence). The CDR3 runs 15 residues. CDR3 amino acids: CASSLSRAGGQPQHF. In nucleotides, the CDR3 is TGTGCCAGCAGTTTATCGAGGGCAGGGGGACAGCCCCAGCATTTT.

This chain joins TRBV6-5 and TRBJ2-2; D uncertain. V lost 2 bases and J lost 3, with 7 bases in between. The germline gives CDR1 MNHEY, CDR2 SVGAGI. This CDR3 has 14 amino acids. CDR3 sequence reads: CASSYPTHTGELFF. The DNA for the CDR3 is TGTGCCAGCAGTTACCCTACACACACCGGGGAGCTGTTTTTT.

The genes are TRBV6-5 and TRBJ1-2; no firm D call. The CDR3 runs 13 residues. Trimming pared 2 bases from V and 5 bases from J, leaving 9 bases between. Germline assignment: CDR1 MNHEY and CDR2 SVGAGI. CDR3 in DNA: TGTGCCAGCAGTTACGGCCCGAAATATGGCTACACCTTC. This codes for CASSYGPKYGYTF.

This clone was counted between two and nine times. The chain couples TRBV11-2 to TRBJ2-7, with a tentative D call TRBD2 (5 bases). This CDR3 is 13 amino acids long. V lost 5 bases, J lost 3 bases, and 11 bases lay in between. The germline V gene has CDR1 SGHAT and CDR2 FQNNGV. CDR3 region: CASSPRTLYEQYF. Written as DNA, the CDR3 is TGTGCCAGCAGCCCCCGGACTCTCTACGAGCAGTACTTC.